The 21 T cell receptor beta chains given below trace back to one sample, sequenced in a study of blood T cell repertoires in COVID-19. The repertoire was sequenced with immunoSEQ multiplex PCR; TCRdb's copy has only in-frame clones and lacks some. Among approximately 50,000 clones listed, 91% were seen once. Sample: peripheral blood. These TCRs come from a man aged 50-59 years with active COVID-19.

The rearrangement links TRBV6-5 to TRBJ2-2; D may be TRBD1 (5 bases). Trimming cost V 5 bases and J 0 bases, with 10 bases left between them. The CDR3 extends over 15 amino acids. Germline V gene data show CDR1 as MNHEY and CDR2 as SVGAGI. Written as DNA, the CDR3 is TGTGCCAGCAGTCGACGACAGACGAACACCGGGGAGCTGTTTTTT. Translation: CASSRRQTNTGELFF.

This clone showed up just a few times. The rearrangement uses TRBV15 and TRBJ1-1, with D tentatively TRBD1 (6 bases). CDR1 and CDR2 from the germline V gene are LNHNV and YYDKDF (reference sequence). The V and J ends lost 4 bases and 0 bases respectively, with 12 bases between them. The CDR3 runs to 15 residues. CDR3 DNA sequence: TGTGCCACCAGCAAAGCCAGGGGCATGAACACTGAAGCTTTCTTT. The encoded protein is CATSKARGMNTEAFF.

The CDR3 DNA sequence: TGTGCCTGGAGTGTAACATGGAACACTGAAGCTTTCTTT. Translated: CAWSVTWNTEAFF. This chain links TRBV30 with TRBJ1-1; D not resolved. Germline values: CDR1 GTSNPN, CDR2 SVGIG (reference sequence). Trimming removed 0 bases at V and 1 base at J, with 6 bases between. CDR3 length equals 13 residues.

This rearrangement joins TRBV4-2 to TRBJ2-7, with 8 bases fitting TRBD2. The CDR3 is 18 amino acids. Germline CDR1 is LGHNA and CDR2 is YNFKEQ. With V trimmed by 0 bases and J by 1 base, 11 bases remained unmatched. The CDR3 loop reads CASSQEAPTGTRSYEQYF. The CDR3 bases are TGTGCCAGCAGCCAAGAAGCCCCCACCGGGACTAGATCCTACGAGCAGTACTTC.

CDR3 region: CASSQDPGVTYNEQFF. CDR3 DNA sequence: TGCGCCAGCAGCCAAGATCCCGGGGTAACCTACAATGAGCAGTTCTTC. V usage is TRBV4-1 and J usage is TRBJ2-1, with a possible D match to TRBD2 (5 bases). V was pared by 0 bases and J by 2 bases, with 11 bases between. This CDR3 comprises 16 residues. The germline gives CDR1 MGHRA, CDR2 YSYEKL.

The chain couples TRBV19 to TRBJ2-7; TRBD1 agrees at 7 bases. The length of the CDR3 is 14 residues. Germline CDR1 is LNHDA and CDR2 is SQIVND (reference sequence). V was clipped by 7 bases and J by 2 bases; unmatched bases: 8. CDR3 nucleotide sequence: TGTGCCAGTATGGAGACCCAGGGGGCCTACGAGCAGTACTTC. Protein: CASMETQGAYEQYF.

The chain has TRBV7-2 and TRBJ2-2, with a tentative D call TRBD1 (5 bases). The CDR3 contains 15 residues. Per the germline V gene, CDR1 is SGHTA and CDR2 is FQGNSA. Between the trimmed V and J ends, which lost 2 bases and 5 bases, there was a span of 12 bases. Written as DNA, the CDR3 is TGTGCCAGCAGCTTAATTACAGGCTTTACCGGGGAGCTGTTTTTT. Amino acids: CASSLITGFTGELFF.

The chain is built from TRBV10-1 and TRBJ2-3; possibly TRBD1 for D (6 bases). V was pared by 3 bases and J by 3 bases, with 7 bases between. The CDR3 extends over 13 amino acids. CDR1 WNHNN and CDR2 SYGVQD come from the germline V gene (reference sequence). CDR3 loop: CASSDGTTDTQYF. The CDR3, as DNA: TGCGCCAGCAGTGACGGGACAACAGATACGCAGTATTTT.

The chain couples TRBV6-6 to TRBJ1-1, with D possibly TRBD1 on 5 matching bases. V gave up 8 bases and J gave up 4 bases, with 14 bases separating them. CDR3 size: 13 residues. CDR1 and CDR2 from the germline V gene are MNHNY and SVGAGI (reference sequence). This CDR3 reads CASDRGEGTEAFF. The CDR3 nucleotides read TGTGCCAGCGATAGAGGGGAGGGCACTGAAGCTTTCTTT.

The chain couples TRBV7-9 to TRBJ2-7; TRBD2 agrees at 11 bases. Germline assignment: CDR1 SEHNR and CDR2 FQNEAQ (reference sequence). The CDR3 loop spans 17 amino acids. V was pared by 1 base and J by 5 bases, with 10 bases of the junction left unmatched. The CDR3 nucleotides are TGTGCCAGCAGCTTAGAGACTACTAGCGGGAGTATCAACGAGCAGTACTTC. It specifies CASSLETTSGSINEQYF.

This clone was counted between two and nine times. The chain employs TRBV4-1 and TRBJ2-5; maybe TRBD1 (6 bases). Germline lookup yields CDR1 MGHRA and CDR2 YSYEKL. This CDR3 comprises 15 residues. The V end lost 3 bases, the J end lost 3 bases, and 14 bases lay between the germline ends. CDR3 protein: CASSQPDREKETQYF. CDR3 nucleotides: TGCGCCAGCAGCCAGCCGGACAGAGAAAAAGAGACCCAGTACTTC.

The genes are TRBV4-1 and TRBJ2-7; 10 nucleotides line up with TRBD2. Unmatched junction bases numbered 9, after V lost 4 bases and J lost 3 bases. The CDR3 totals 16 residues. Germline V CDR1 and CDR2: MGHRA, YSYEKL. The DNA for the CDR3 is TGCGCCAGCAGCCCGACTGGACTAGCGGCTCGCTACGAGCAGTACTTC. It specifies CASSPTGLAARYEQYF.

The rearrangement links TRBV6-5 to TRBJ1-6; tentatively, D is TRBD1 (5 bases). This CDR3 has 16 residues. V lost 2 bases, J lost 9 bases, and 17 bases lay in between. Germline-derived CDR1 and CDR2 are MNHEY and SVGAGI. The CDR3 loop is CASSYGALRQVSPLHF. The CDR3 bases are TGTGCCAGCAGTTACGGGGCACTCCGGCAAGTTTCACCCCTCCACTTT.

The chain has TRBV18 and TRBJ2-1; 7 nucleotides match TRBD1. Germline lookup yields CDR1 KGHSH and CDR2 LQKENI. The CDR3 runs to 16 residues. Unmatched junction bases numbered 7, after V lost 3 bases and J lost 2 bases. CDR3 in DNA: TGTGCCAGCTCACCGCGAAGTACAGGGGCCTACAATGAGCAGTTCTTC. Its protein is CASSPRSTGAYNEQFF.

The genes are TRBV4-2 and TRBJ1-5; 8 nucleotides line up with TRBD1. This CDR3 comprises 15 residues. The V gene's germline CDR1 is LGHNA and CDR2 YNFKEQ. The V and J ends lost 2 bases and 6 bases, in that order; junction bases with no gene match: 6. Here the CDR3 DNA reads TGTGCCAGCAGCCAAAGGAATACAGGGGGTCAGCCCCAGCATTTT. Its translation: CASSQRNTGGQPQHF.

The chain is built from TRBV19 and TRBJ1-3; 9 nucleotides align to TRBD1. The V and J ends lost 5 bases and 4 bases, in that order; junction bases with no gene match: 9. CDR1 and CDR2 (germline): LNHDA, SQIVND (reference sequence). The CDR3 sequence is 16 residues long. The CDR3 bases are TGTGCCAGTAGTCCTAGGACAGGGGCGACAGGAAACACCATATATTTT. It encodes CASSPRTGATGNTIYF.

The chain uses TRBV4-2 and TRBJ1-6; 10 positions match TRBD1. The CDR3 consists of 16 residues. Per the germline V gene, CDR1 is LGHNA and CDR2 is YNFKEQ. The junction had 4 bases not matched to a gene; V was cut back by 1 base and J by 7 bases. The CDR3 here is CASSQGDRGGNSPLHF. The CDR3 nucleotides read TGTGCCAGCAGCCAAGGGGACAGGGGTGGAAATTCACCCCTCCACTTT.

This clone occurred a few times. The V call is TRBV21-1, the J call TRBJ1-5; the table's D call, TRBD1, has no DNA check behind it. TRBV21-1 is designated a pseudogene. The CDR3 totals 15 residues. CDR3 amino acids: CASSKYRGFSQPQHF. The CDR3 coding sequence is TGTGCCAGCAGCAAGTACAGGGGATTTAGCCAGCCCCAGCATTTT.

The chain recombines TRBV12-3 or TRBV12-4 with TRBJ1-6; D not resolved. The CDR3 has 13 amino acids. Trimming took off 7 bases at V and 6 bases at J, with 10 bases between the two ends. The CDR3 DNA reads as TGTGCCAGCACACTTAGTAGTAATTCACCCCTCCACTTT. The encoded protein is CASTLSSNSPLHF.

The chain recombines TRBV28 with TRBJ2-5, with 9 bases identical to TRBD1. V lost 6 bases to trimming and J lost 9 bases; unmatched junction nucleotides: 11. CDR1 is MDHEN, CDR2 SYDVKM, per germline. CDR3 size: 14 residues. As DNA, the CDR3 is TGTGCCAGCAGCCTCACAGGGGGCTCCCTTTCCCAGTACTTC. The encoded protein is CASSLTGGSLSQYF.

This sequence joins TRBV4-1 and TRBJ1-1; 7 bases map to TRBD1. V dropped 2 bases and J dropped 4; count of bases not matched to a gene: 4. The length of the CDR3 is 14 residues. Germline values: CDR1 MGHRA, CDR2 YSYEKL. CDR3 protein: CASSQPRDSTEAFF. The CDR3 DNA reads as TGCGCCAGCAGCCAACCCCGGGACAGCACTGAAGCTTTCTTT.